Listed below are T cell receptor beta chains from one sample, sequenced in a study of cytomegalovirus exposure and HLA in healthy donors. TCRdb's table, derived via immunoSEQ multiplex PCR, lists solely in-frame clones and lacks some. The sample carries some 120,000 clones, 70% to 85% recorded once. Sequencing was carried out using PBMCs. Every receptor here comes from a woman aged 35 to 49 in good health and CMV-seropositive. The CDR3 runs from the conserved cysteine through the conserved F or W. The order of the fields is V gene, clone size, D gene, J gene, CDR3 DNA, CDR3 protein. The D gene is left open where the match is weak. A row's size may be missing; if present it is once, few, many or a size class.

TRBV6-5	NA	NA	TRBJ1-1	TGTGCCAGCAGTTACTCCGGACAGCTCGAGACTGAAGCTTTCTTT	CASSYSGQLETEAFF
TRBV29-1	NA	NA	TRBJ1-1	TGCAGCGGTTCGAGGGTGATGAACACTGAAGCTTTCTTT	CSGSRVMNTEAFF
TRBV2	NA	TRBD1	TRBJ1-1	TGTGCCAGCAGACCGACAGGGGGCACTGAAGCTTTCTTT	CASRPTGGTEAFF
TRBV28	NA	TRBD2	TRBJ2-3	TGTGCCAGCAGCCAAGGGAGCGGGGCGGATACGCAGTATTTT	CASSQGSGADTQYF
TRBV5-1	NA	TRBD2	TRBJ2-1	TGCGCCAGCAGCTCCGGGACTAGCGGGAACAATGAGCAGTTCTTC	CASSSGTSGNNEQFF
TRBV18	NA	NA	TRBJ2-1	TGTGCCAGCTCACCAGGGCAGGGAAAGTACAATGAGCAGTTCTTC	CASSPGQGKYNEQFF
TRBV18	NA	NA	TRBJ1-5	TGTGCCAGCTCACCAGAGGGAGTTAATCAGCCCCAGCATTTT	CASSPEGVNQPQHF
TRBV29-1	NA	NA	TRBJ2-2	TGCAGCGTCACTAGCAGGAACACCGGGGAGCTGTTTTTT	CSVTSRNTGELFF
TRBV7-9	NA	NA	TRBJ2-7	TGTTCCTCCCGGGATTCCTACGAGCAGTACTTC	CSSRDSYEQYF
TRBV12-5	NA	NA	TRBJ2-4	TGTGCTAGTTCCTCAGGGTCGGGAAACATTCAGTACTTC	CASSSGSGNIQYF
TRBV5-1	many	TRBD1	TRBJ1-2	TGCGCCAGCAGCCCCGGACAGGGGCGGAACTATGGCTACACCTTC	CASSPGQGRNYGYTF
TRBV5-1	NA	NA	TRBJ2-7	TGCGCCAGCAGCTTGTTCGGGGGTCGCTCCTACGAGCAGTACTTC	CASSLFGGRSYEQYF
TRBV7-6	NA	TRBD2	TRBJ2-1	TGTGCCAGCAGCTTAGAAGTGGGACTAGCGGACAATGAGCAGTTCTTC	CASSLEVGLADNEQFF
TRBV5-4	NA	NA	TRBJ2-6	TGTGCCAGCAGCTTGGTCGGGTCTGGGGCCAACGTCCTGACTTTC	CASSLVGSGANVLTF
TRBV25-1	NA	NA	TRBJ1-5	TGTGCCAGCAGTGAAGGGGAGCAGCCCCAGCATTTT	CASSEGEQPQHF
TRBV2	NA	NA	TRBJ1-5	TGTGCCAGCAGTGAACAGATGAATCAGCCCCAGCATTTT	CASSEQMNQPQHF
TRBV7-6	NA	NA	TRBJ2-7	TGTGCCAGCAGCTTACAGGGTTGGGACGAGCAGTACTTC	CASSLQGWDEQYF
TRBV27	NA	TRBD2	TRBJ2-1	TGTGCCACCCACCGTCAGTTTGCGGGAGGGGGAACGTTCTTC	CATHRQFAGGGTFF
TRBV6-5	NA	NA	TRBJ2-7	TGTGCCAGCAGATCGATCGGGGGCGAGCAGTACTTC	CASRSIGGEQYF
TRBV5-5	NA	NA	TRBJ2-3	TGTGCCAGCAGCTTTAGCGACTCTAGCACAGATACGCAGTATTTT	CASSFSDSSTDTQYF
TRBV14	NA	NA	TRBJ2-1	TGTGCCAGCAGCCAATGGCGGAGTTCCTACAATGAGCAGTTCTTC	CASSQWRSSYNEQFF
TRBV5-4	NA	NA	TRBJ2-3	TGTGCCAGCAGCCCTTTGGAGGGAAATCAAGATACGCAGTATTTT	CASSPLEGNQDTQYF
TRBV9	NA	TRBD2	TRBJ2-5	TGTGCCAGCAGCGCGGGACTAGCGGGAGTTAAGACCCAGTACTTC	CASSAGLAGVKTQYF
TRBV7-9	NA	NA	TRBJ1-3	TGTGCCAGCAGCTTAACGGGGAACACCATATATTTT	CASSLTGNTIYF
TRBV7-2	NA	TRBD2	TRBJ2-3	TGTGCCAGCAGCTTAGGGGCGGGAGGAAGCACAGATACGCAGTATTTT	CASSLGAGGSTDTQYF
TRBV18	NA	NA	TRBJ1-1	TGTGCCAGCGCAGAGGGGGCTGAAGCTTTCTTT	CASAEGAEAFF
TRBV28	NA	NA	TRBJ1-2	TGTGCCAGCAGTTGGGGAGGGGGTAACTATGGCTACACCTTC	CASSWGGGNYGYTF
TRBV7-7	few	TRBD2	TRBJ2-7	TGTGCCAGCGCTAGCGGGCACTACGAGCAGTACTTC	CASASGHYEQYF
TRBV6-6	NA	TRBD1	TRBJ1-2	TGTGCCAGCAGTCCTCGGACAGGGATTGGCTACACCTTC	CASSPRTGIGYTF
TRBV9	NA	NA	TRBJ2-7	TGTGCCAGCAGCCCTGGCCTTGACTCCTACGAGCAGTACTTC	CASSPGLDSYEQYF
TRBV7-2	NA	TRBD1	TRBJ2-3	TGTGCCAGCAGCTTATATTGGCCGGGACAGGGCGCAGATACGCAGTATTTT	CASSLYWPGQGADTQYF
TRBV18	NA	NA	TRBJ2-1	TGTGCCAGCTCACCCTCACTAGAAAATGAGCAGTTCTTC	CASSPSLENEQFF
TRBV28	once	NA	TRBJ1-3	TGTGCCAGCAGTTTATGGTACTCTGGAAACACCATATATTTT	CASSLWYSGNTIYF
TRBV19	NA	NA	TRBJ1-5	TGTGCCAGTAGTATTGCTGCGATCAGGGGAAATCAGCCCCAGCATTTT	CASSIAAIRGNQPQHF
TRBV10-3	NA	TRBD1	TRBJ1-4	TGTGCCATCAGCGCCGGGACAGGGACGGGGGAAAAACTGTTTTTT	CAISAGTGTGEKLFF
TRBV27	NA	NA	TRBJ1-5	TGTGCCAGCAGTCTATTACAGGGTGTGCAGCCCCAGCATTTT	CASSLLQGVQPQHF
TRBV28	NA	TRBD2	TRBJ2-5	TGTGCCAGCAGTTTCTCGGTATCGCGCGGGAGGGCAGGGGGGGCGAGGACCCAGTACTTC	CASSFSVSRGRAGGARTQYF